A single sample gave rise to the 32 T cell receptor beta chains below, sequenced in a study of post-analysis software for immune sequencing data. Tagging with unique molecular identifiers was a feature of the TCR beta cDNA libraries. MiXCR was run by TCRdb on the PCR reads, yielding one entry per CDR3 protein. The sample has 160,000 or so distinct CDR3 sequences, 35% to 40% seen once. The sample here was blood, taken after autologous hematopoietic stem cell transplantation. These receptors were obtained from a girl aged 5-17 years with multiple sclerosis.

J is TRBJ2-3 and V is TRBV4-1, with TRBD1 matching 9 bases. Germline V gene lookup returns CDR1 MGHRA and CDR2 YSYEKL. The CDR3 covers 16 residues. V lost 0 bases to trimming and J lost 6 bases; unmatched junction nucleotides: 7. CDR3 DNA: TGCGCCAGCAGCCAAGATCGGGGACAGGGCTACGATACGCAGTATTTT. It translates to CASSQDRGQGYDTQYF.

The chain is built from TRBV12-3 or TRBV12-4 and TRBJ2-1; D unresolved. This CDR3 is built from 14 residues. The V end was cut by 5 bases, the J end by 2 bases, with 10 bases between. This CDR3 reads CASSPSTAYNEQFF. CDR3 bases: TGTGCCAGCAGTCCGAGTACGGCCTACAATGAGCAGTTCTTC.

This sequence joins TRBV6-1 and TRBJ2-4; TRBD2 matches 14 bases. The CDR3 sequence is 19 residues long. V was pared by 6 bases and J by 2 bases, with 12 bases of the junction left unmatched. The germline gives CDR1 MNHNS, CDR2 SASEGT. The CDR3: CASRPTAGLAGGTKNIQYF. The CDR3 bases are TGTGCCAGCAGGCCTACGGCCGGACTAGCGGGAGGCACCAAAAACATTCAGTACTTC.

The rearrangement links TRBV20-1 to TRBJ1-1; no definite D call. Germline CDR1 is DFQATT and CDR2 is SNEGSKA (reference sequence). The CDR3 is 14 residues long. The V and J ends lost 0 bases and 1 base respectively, with 9 bases between them. In nucleotides, the CDR3 is TGCAGTGCTAGAGATCTTAGCACGAACACTGAAGCTTTCTTT. This sequence encodes CSARDLSTNTEAFF.

J is TRBJ2-7 and V is TRBV7-8; TRBD1 aligns across 7 bases. With 5 bases clipped from V and 0 bases from J, the junction kept 7 bases outside the gene matches. The length of the CDR3 is 15 residues. Per the germline V gene, CDR1 is SGHVS and CDR2 is FQNEAQ. The CDR3 loop is CASSLTGFLSYEQYF. The CDR3 DNA reads TGTGCCAGCAGCCTGACAGGGTTTCTCTCCTACGAGCAGTACTTC.

V is TRBV28 and J is TRBJ2-4; D is possibly TRBD2 (6 bases). CDR3 size: 14 residues. Germline-derived CDR1 and CDR2 are MDHEN and SYDVKM. The V gene lost 0 bases and the J gene lost 15 bases, with 18 bases spanning the gap. CDR3 sequence: CASSLWGGGELRYF. CDR3 DNA sequence: TGTGCCAGCAGTTTATGGGGGGGTGGTGAGTTGAGGTACTTC.

A few counts support this clonotype. Here the CDR3 DNA reads TGTGCCAGCAGCTTAGGGTTGAGCGGGATCACAGATACGCAGTATTTT. This gives the protein CASSLGLSGITDTQYF. The J gene is TRBJ2-3, the V gene TRBV11-1; 7 bases match TRBD2. In germline, CDR1 is SGHAT, CDR2 FQDESV (reference sequence). This CDR3 has 16 amino acids. V trimming: 1 base; J trimming: 2 bases; junction bases outside the gene matches: 6.

The chain uses TRBV20-1 and TRBJ2-1; maybe TRBD2 (5 bases). Germline V lookup: CDR1 DFQATT, CDR2 SNEGSKA (reference sequence). V shed 2 bases and J shed 5 bases, with 25 bases lying between them. CDR3 length: 18 residues. The CDR3: CSARPPRSGPEFNNEQFF. The CDR3 bases are TGCAGTGCTAGACCCCCTCGAAGCGGCCCCGAATTTAACAATGAGCAGTTCTTC.

This rearrangement joins TRBV20-1 to TRBJ2-7, with TRBD1 as a possible D gene (5 bases). The CDR3 totals 12 residues. Trimming pared 6 bases from V and 4 bases from J, leaving 13 bases between. The germline V gene has CDR1 DFQATT and CDR2 SNEGSKA (reference sequence). The CDR3 protein is CSANLGPYEQYF. In DNA, the CDR3 is TGCAGTGCAAACCTGGGGCCTTACGAGCAGTACTTC.

The chain recombines TRBV2 with TRBJ2-2; 9 bases align to TRBD2. The germline gives CDR1 SNHLY, CDR2 FYNNEI. The CDR3 has 15 amino acids. V was pared by 6 bases and J by 7 bases, with 9 bases of the junction left unmatched. In DNA, the CDR3 is TGTGCCAGCAGATCCCCAGCGGGAGGTATCGGGGAGCTGTTTTTT. Its translation: CASRSPAGGIGELFF.

As concerns this clonotype: A much larger clone sits a single nucleotide away, making a read error possible. The rearrangement uses TRBV20-1 and TRBJ2-7; 12 bases are shared with TRBD1. The CDR3 sequence is 15 residues long. The germline gives CDR1 DFQATT, CDR2 SNEGSKA (reference sequence). Trimming cost V 0 bases and J 4 bases; bases outside gene matches: 4. CDR3 sequence reads: CSAREMGQGAYEQYF. The DNA of the CDR3 is TGCAGTGCTAGAGAGATGGGACAGGGGGCGTACGAGCAGTACTTC.

There are a few counts of this clonotype. V usage is TRBV7-9 and J usage is TRBJ1-5, with D unresolved. Per the germline V gene, CDR1 is SEHNR and CDR2 is FQNEAQ (reference sequence). Between the trimmed V and J ends, which lost 1 base and 1 base, there was a span of 14 bases. This CDR3 has 17 amino acids. The CDR3 nucleotides read TGTGCCAGCAGCTTAGTGCCCGACGTTGGGAGCAATCAGCCCCAGCATTTT. Translating it yields CASSLVPDVGSNQPQHF.

The rearrangement joins TRBV12-3 or TRBV12-4 to TRBJ2-7; 7 bases are a match to TRBD2. After removal of 6 bases from V and 1 base from J, the junction contained 6 bases not matched to a gene. The CDR3 is 14 amino acids. This CDR3 reads CASSWASGSYEQYF. CDR3 coding DNA: TGTGCCAGCAGCTGGGCTAGCGGTTCCTACGAGCAGTACTTC.

This clonotype showed up just a few times. This sequence joins TRBV6-2 or TRBV6-3 and TRBJ2-1; 7 nucleotides match TRBD2. Germline V gives CDR1 MNHEY, CDR2 SVGEGT. The CDR3 spans 17 residues. Trimming cost V 7 bases and J 0 bases; bases outside gene matches: 12. The DNA for the CDR3 is TGTGCCAGCACGGGAGGCGGGCTGACTGACTCCTACAATGAGCAGTTCTTC. Translated: CASTGGGLTDSYNEQFF.

V usage is TRBV11-2 and J usage is TRBJ2-3; D unresolved. There are 15 residues in the CDR3. In germline, CDR1 is SGHAT, CDR2 FQNNGV. V gave up 2 bases and J gave up 1 base, with 10 bases separating them. CDR3 nucleotides: TGTGCCAGCAGCTTATACCGTCCAGGCACAGATACGCAGTATTTT. Protein product: CASSLYRPGTDTQYF.

This chain joins TRBV6-1 and TRBJ1-1; D remains unclear. Germline V gene sequence: CDR1 MNHNS, CDR2 SASEGT. The CDR3 totals 13 residues. V was cut by 6 bases and J by 9 bases, with 17 bases left in between. The CDR3 here is CASSSLGPQQAFF. CDR3 DNA sequence: TGTGCCAGCAGCTCACTAGGACCCCAGCAAGCTTTCTTT.

The J gene is TRBJ1-2, the V gene TRBV28; D is possibly TRBD1 (6 bases). CDR3 length: 15 amino acids. In germline, CDR1 is MDHEN, CDR2 SYDVKM. The V end was cut by 4 bases, the J end by 4 bases, with 16 bases between. Here the CDR3 reads CASSSPTGLVYGYTF. The CDR3 DNA follows: TGTGCCAGCAGTTCCCCCACAGGGTTGGTCTATGGCTACACCTTC.

The CDR3 DNA reads TGTGCCAGCAGGTTAAGGGTCTCCTACGAGCAGTACTTC. It translates to CASRLRVSYEQYF. The chain combines TRBV12-3 or TRBV12-4 with TRBJ2-7; unclear D gene. The CDR3 runs 13 residues. V was cut by 6 bases and J by 0 bases, with 9 bases left in between.

The chain combines TRBV7-9 with TRBJ2-7, with D tentatively TRBD1 or TRBD2 (6 bases each). Deletions cut 5 bases from V and 3 bases from J, with 14 bases between. The CDR3 extends over 14 amino acids. Germline V gene data show CDR1 as SEHNR and CDR2 as FQNEAQ (reference sequence). The CDR3 DNA reads TGTGCCAGCAGCACGCCGGGGGCTAGCTACGAGCAGTACTTC. Its protein product is CASSTPGASYEQYF.

The genes are TRBV29-1 and TRBJ1-6; D call uncertain. Trimming left V 4 bases short and J 10 bases short, with 14 bases between. Looked up from germline, CDR1 is SQVTM and CDR2 is ANQGSEA. This CDR3 is 13 amino acids long. DNA for the CDR3: TGCAGCGTTGGTCACAGCGTGGGGTCACCCCTCCACTTT. Encoded protein: CSVGHSVGSPLHF.

The CDR3 region has the DNA TGTGCCAGCAGGGTCGCACAGGGGGTAGAGACCCAGTACTTC. Amino acid sequence: CASRVAQGVETQYF. V usage is TRBV12-3 or TRBV12-4 and J usage is TRBJ2-5, with TRBD1 identical over 8 bases. This CDR3 has 14 residues. The V and J ends lost 6 bases and 4 bases, in that order; junction bases with no gene match: 7.

The chain links TRBV20-1 to TRBJ1-4, with D uncertain. CDR1 DFQATT and CDR2 SNEGSKA come from the germline V gene (reference sequence). V lost 1 base, J lost 0 bases, and 18 bases lay in between. The CDR3 length is 18 residues. CDR3 loop: CSARGWARQVATNEKLFF. In DNA form, the CDR3 reads TGCAGTGCTAGAGGTTGGGCCAGACAAGTTGCAACTAATGAAAAACTGTTTTTT.

This clonotype was observed many times. At one end, the junction sequence differs from germline, possibly due to a read error. The chain recombines TRBV5-1 with TRBJ2-1; TRBD2 agrees at 14 bases. CDR1 and CDR2 (germline): SGHRS, YFSETQ. The CDR3 sequence is 15 residues long. The CDR3 DNA reads as TGTGCCAGCAGTCTAGGGACTAGCGGGAGAAATGAGCAGTTCTTC. It yields the protein CASSLGTSGRNEQFF.

The chain links TRBV4-2 to TRBJ2-3, with 7 bases aligning to TRBD2. Trimming removed 0 bases from V and 2 bases from J; junction bases left unmatched: 8. From germline, CDR1 is LGHNA and CDR2 YNFKEQ. The CDR3 runs to 17 residues. The DNA for the CDR3 is TGTGCCAGCAGCCAAGATTTCGGGCTAGCGGACACAGATACGCAGTATTTT. It specifies CASSQDFGLADTDTQYF.

The sample holds many counts of this clonotype. The chain has TRBV5-1 and TRBJ2-5, with no clear D. The CDR3 is made up of 14 amino acids. Per the germline V gene, CDR1 is SGHRS and CDR2 is YFSETQ. Trimming pared 4 bases from V and 5 bases from J, leaving 15 bases between. The CDR3 loop reads CASSPFGVWETQYF. The CDR3 nucleotides read TGCGCCAGCAGCCCCTTCGGAGTTTGGGAGACCCAGTACTTC.

The chain carries TRBV2 and TRBJ2-2; no definite D call. Trimming took 7 bases from V and 8 from J, leaving 11 bases between them. The CDR3 length is 12 residues. The germline gives CDR1 SNHLY, CDR2 FYNNEI. CDR3 nucleotide sequence: TGTGCCAGCATTAAGAATCCGGGGGAGCTGTTTTTT. Translated, it gives CASIKNPGELFF.

V is TRBV6-2 or TRBV6-3 and J is TRBJ1-2, with a tentative D call TRBD1 (6 bases). Trimming removed 8 bases at V and 4 bases at J, with 20 bases between. Germline V gene data show CDR1 as MNHEY and CDR2 as SVGEGT. The CDR3 spans 15 residues. Here the CDR3 reads CASGRAGAVPYGYTF. The CDR3 bases are TGTGCCAGCGGACGGGCAGGGGCAGTTCCCTATGGCTACACCTTC.

J is TRBJ2-2 and V is TRBV28; the D call may be TRBD1 or TRBD2 (6 bases each). V lost 7 bases and J 6 bases, leaving 9 bases between the germline ends. The CDR3 spans 12 residues. CDR1 and CDR2 (germline): MDHEN, SYDVKM. Written as DNA, the CDR3 is TGTGCCAGCAAGAGGGGGGCCGGGGAGCTGTTTTTT. This codes for CASKRGAGELFF.

The V and J genes are TRBV5-6 and TRBJ2-5; D perhaps matches TRBD1 (5 bases). V lost 8 bases and J 3 bases, leaving 11 bases between the germline ends. This CDR3 spans 12 amino acids. Germline V gene lookup returns CDR1 SGHDT and CDR2 YYEEEE. This CDR3 reads CASRNRKETQYF. In DNA, the CDR3 is TGTGCCAGTCGAAACAGGAAAGAGACCCAGTACTTC.

As to this clonotype: Its ends do not fully match the called genes, so a read error is possible. The J gene is TRBJ1-1, the V gene TRBV12-3 or TRBV12-4; D unresolved. CDR3 size: 13 residues. This CDR3 is CAGRRAENTEAFF. In DNA, the CDR3 is TGTGCCGGCAGGCGGGCTGAGAACACTGAAGCTTTCTTT.

The rearrangement joins TRBV4-3 to TRBJ2-5; D call uncertain. CDR1 LGHNA and CDR2 YSLEER come from the germline V gene. V gave up 10 bases and J gave up 2 bases, with 11 bases separating them. The CDR3 has 12 amino acids. The CDR3, as DNA: TGCGCCACCCCGGACGGGCAAGAGACCCAGTACTTC. This sequence encodes CATPDGQETQYF.

The V and J genes are TRBV24-1 and TRBJ2-1; 7 bases are shared with TRBD2. This CDR3 comprises 15 residues. J gave up 4 bases and V 3 bases, and 5 bases lay outside the gene matches. Germline assignment: CDR1 KGHDR and CDR2 SFDVKD. This CDR3 reads CATSDAGTTYNEQFF. As DNA, the CDR3 is TGTGCCACCAGTGATGCCGGGACTACTTACAATGAGCAGTTCTTC.